This section outlines one T cell receptor (beta chain) sequence together with its context. The antigen is undetermined. The source of the sample is a study of CXCR3-negative and CXCR3-positive naive CD8 T cells. Study-level results: Similar TRBV-TRBJ gene usage was seen in naive CXCR3-negative and CXCR3-positive cells, but not in memory cells.

With UMI labels, 5' RACE was used to prepare the TRB cDNA libraries. TCRdb reprocessed the 5' RACE reads and reports one entry per CDR3 protein, with no DNA. The sample totals 80,000 to 95,000 distinct CDR3 sequences. The CDR3 is 15 residues long. The germline V gene has CDR1 SGHDN and CDR2 FVKESK. The sample was naive CXCR3- CD8+ T cells from blood. Subset reported: CD45RO-CCR7+CD27+CD95- naive CD8+ T cells lacking CXCR3 (TNR3-). The chain uses TRBV14 and TRBJ2-7; TCRdb's D gene call, TRBD2, goes unchecked for lack of DNA. The sequence derives from a human donor in good health. Some clones in this sample may be carry-over from other donors' samples. The CDR3: CASSQVTARYYEQYF. The variable domain in full, completed from reference TRBV14 and TRBJ2-7, reads EAGVTQFPSHSVIEKGQTVTLRCDPISGHDNLYWYRRVMGKEIKFLLHFVKESKQDESGMPNNRFLAERTGGTYSTLKVQPAELEDSGVYFCASSQVTARYYEQYFGPGTRLTVT.